This T cell receptor beta chain stems from a study of blood T cell repertoires in COVID-19. Across the study: Italy, Spain and the United States were the sources of the convalescent and acute COVID-19 samples. The cDNA or gDNA used as material had been derived from T cells, B-cell-depleted T cells, or PBMCs.

This clone was seen once. Authors' methods: It was from reference gene primer amplification that nucleated cell counts were estimated. Some clones are missing from TCRdb's copy, which holds only in-frame ones; the method was immunoSEQ multiplex PCR. D and trimming come from the DNA, and the V and J calls and clone size come from that table. Of 250,000 to 350,000 clones in the sample, about 90% are singletons; the top ten hold 5% to 7.5%. Between the trimmed V and J ends, which lost 2 bases and 1 base, there was a span of 5 bases. This CDR3 is built from 12 residues. Per germline, CDR1 SQVTM and CDR2 ANQGSEA.

The TCR was taken from a man aged 18 to 30 who had recovered from COVID-19. The sample was peripheral blood. V gene TRBV29-1 combines with J gene TRBJ1-1; D gene uncertain. The CDR3 DNA is TGCAGCGTTGAACGACAGAACACTGAAGCTTTCTTT. It is translated as CSVERQNTEAFF.